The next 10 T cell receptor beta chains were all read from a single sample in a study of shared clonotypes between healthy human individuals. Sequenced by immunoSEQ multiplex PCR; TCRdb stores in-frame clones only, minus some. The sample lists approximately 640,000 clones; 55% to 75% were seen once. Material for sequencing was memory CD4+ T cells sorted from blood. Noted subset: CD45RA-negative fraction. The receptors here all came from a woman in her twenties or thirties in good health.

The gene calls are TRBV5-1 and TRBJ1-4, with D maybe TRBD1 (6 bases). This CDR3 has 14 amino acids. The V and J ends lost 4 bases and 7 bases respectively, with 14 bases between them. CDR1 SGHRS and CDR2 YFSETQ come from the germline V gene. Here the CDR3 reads CASSPGQKGEKLFF. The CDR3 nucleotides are TGCGCCAGCAGCCCCGGACAGAAGGGTGAAAAACTGTTTTTT. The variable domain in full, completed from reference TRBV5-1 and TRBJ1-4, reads KAGVTQTPRYLIKTRGQQVTLSCSPISGHRSVSWYQQTPGQGLQFLFEYFSETQRNKGNFPGRFSGRQFSNSRSEMNVSTLELGDSALYLCASSPGQKGEKLFFGSGTQLSVL.

The CDR3 DNA is TGCGCCAGCAGCTTGGTCGCGGGGGCGAACACTGAAGCTTTCTTT. Protein sequence: CASSLVAGANTEAFF. The rearrangement uses TRBV5-1 and TRBJ1-1; D is possibly TRBD1 (6 bases). The ends were cut back, 0 bases at V and 1 base at J, with 10 bases in the middle. The CDR3 runs to 15 residues. CDR1 and CDR2 from the germline V gene are SGHRS and YFSETQ.

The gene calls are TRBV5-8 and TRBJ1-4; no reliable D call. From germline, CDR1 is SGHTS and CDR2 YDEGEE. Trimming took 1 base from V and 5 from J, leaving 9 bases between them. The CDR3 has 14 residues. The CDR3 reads CASSLSGANEKLFF. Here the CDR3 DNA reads TGTGCCAGCAGCTTGTCAGGCGCGAATGAAAAACTGTTTTTT.

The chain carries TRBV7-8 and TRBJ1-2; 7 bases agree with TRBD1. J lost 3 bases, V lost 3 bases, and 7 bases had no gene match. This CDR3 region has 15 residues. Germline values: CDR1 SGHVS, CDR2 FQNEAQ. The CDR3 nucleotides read TGTGCCAGCAGCTTCTTAGGACAGGAAGACTATGGCTACACCTTC. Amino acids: CASSFLGQEDYGYTF. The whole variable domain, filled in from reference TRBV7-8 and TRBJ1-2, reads GAGVSQSPRYKVAKRGQDVALRCDPISGHVSLFWYQQALGQGPEFLTYFQNEAQLDKSGLPSDRFFAERPEGSVSTLKIQRTQQEDSAVYLCASSFLGQEDYGYTFGSGTRLTVV.

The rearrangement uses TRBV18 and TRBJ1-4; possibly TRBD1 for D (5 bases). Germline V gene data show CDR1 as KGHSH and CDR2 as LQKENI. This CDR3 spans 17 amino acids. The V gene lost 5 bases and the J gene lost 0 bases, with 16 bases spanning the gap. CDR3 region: CASSFNLQDATNEKLFF. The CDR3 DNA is TGTGCCAGCTCATTCAACTTACAGGATGCAACTAATGAAAAACTGTTTTTT. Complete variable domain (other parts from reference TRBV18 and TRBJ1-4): NAGVMQNPRHLVRRRGQEARLRCSPMKGHSHVYWYRQLPEEGLKFMVYLQKENIIDESGMPKERFSAEFPKEGPSILRIQQVVRGDSAAYFCASSFNLQDATNEKLFFGSGTQLSVL.

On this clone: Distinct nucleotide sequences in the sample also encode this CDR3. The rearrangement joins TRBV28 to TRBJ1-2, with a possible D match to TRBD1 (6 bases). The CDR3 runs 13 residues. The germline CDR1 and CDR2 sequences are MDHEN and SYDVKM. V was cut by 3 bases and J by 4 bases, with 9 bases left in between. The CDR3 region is CASSLGGGYGYTF. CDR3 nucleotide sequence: TGTGCCAGCAGTTTGGGGGGCGGCTATGGCTACACCTTC.

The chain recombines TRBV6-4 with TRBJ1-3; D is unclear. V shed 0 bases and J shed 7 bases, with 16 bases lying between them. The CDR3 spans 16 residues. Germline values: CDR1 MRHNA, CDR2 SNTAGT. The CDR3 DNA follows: TGTGCCAGCAGTGACTCGAACGGGCGTACCTTTAACACCATATATTTT. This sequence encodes CASSDSNGRTFNTIYF.

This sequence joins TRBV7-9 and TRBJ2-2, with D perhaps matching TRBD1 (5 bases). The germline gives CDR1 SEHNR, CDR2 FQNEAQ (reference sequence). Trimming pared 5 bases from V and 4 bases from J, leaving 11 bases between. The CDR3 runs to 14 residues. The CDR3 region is CASSGQSSTGELFF. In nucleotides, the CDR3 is TGTGCCAGCAGCGGACAATCTAGCACCGGGGAGCTGTTTTTT.

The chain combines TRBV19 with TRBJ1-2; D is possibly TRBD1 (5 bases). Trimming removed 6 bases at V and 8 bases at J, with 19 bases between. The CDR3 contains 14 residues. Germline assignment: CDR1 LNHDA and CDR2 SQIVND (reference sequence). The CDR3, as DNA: TGTGCCAGTAGCCCAATCCCGGGGAGGGGCGGCTACACCTTC. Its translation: CASSPIPGRGGYTF.

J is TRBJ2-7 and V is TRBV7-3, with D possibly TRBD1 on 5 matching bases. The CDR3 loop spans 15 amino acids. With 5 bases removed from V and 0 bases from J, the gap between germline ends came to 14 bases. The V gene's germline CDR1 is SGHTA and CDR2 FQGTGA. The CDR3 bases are TGTGCCAGCAGCCCCGACAGCTCGGGCTCCTACGAGCAGTACTTC. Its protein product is CASSPDSSGSYEQYF.